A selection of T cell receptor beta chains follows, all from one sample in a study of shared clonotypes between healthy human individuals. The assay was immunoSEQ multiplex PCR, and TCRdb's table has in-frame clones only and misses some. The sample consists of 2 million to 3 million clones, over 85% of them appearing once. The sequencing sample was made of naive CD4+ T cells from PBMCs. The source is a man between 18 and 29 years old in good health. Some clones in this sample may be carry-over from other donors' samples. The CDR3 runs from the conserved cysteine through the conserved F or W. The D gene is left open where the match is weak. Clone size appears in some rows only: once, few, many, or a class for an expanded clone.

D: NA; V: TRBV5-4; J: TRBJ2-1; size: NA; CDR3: CASSPPGLSSAQFF; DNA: TGTGCCAGCAGTCCTCCCGGCCTTTCTAGCGCGCAGTTCTTC
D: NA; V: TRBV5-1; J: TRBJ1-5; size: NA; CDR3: CASSLAEDQPQHF; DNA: TGCGCCAGCAGCTTGGCCGAGGATCAGCCCCAGCATTTT
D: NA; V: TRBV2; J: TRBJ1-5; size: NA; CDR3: CASSDQGLNQPQHF; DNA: TGTGCCAGCAGTGATCAAGGTTTAAATCAGCCCCAGCATTTT
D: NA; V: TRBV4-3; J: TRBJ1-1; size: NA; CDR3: CASSPYGGVGPEAFF; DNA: TGCGCCAGCAGCCCATATGGGGGGGTAGGGCCTGAAGCTTTCTTT
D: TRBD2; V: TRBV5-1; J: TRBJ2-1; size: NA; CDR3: CASSRPPSGKANEQFF; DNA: TGCGCCAGCAGCCGCCCCCCTAGCGGGAAGGCCAATGAGCAGTTCTTC
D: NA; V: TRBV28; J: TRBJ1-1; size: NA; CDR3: CASSEPLGPLNTEAFF; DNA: TGTGCCAGCAGCGAACCACTCGGGCCCCTGAACACTGAAGCTTTCTTT
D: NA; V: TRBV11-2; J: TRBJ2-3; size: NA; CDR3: CASSLRDSTDTQYF; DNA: TGTGCCAGCAGCTTACGAGATTCCACAGATACGCAGTATTTT
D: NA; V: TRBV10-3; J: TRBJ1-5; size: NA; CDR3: CAISEAGFGQGRAQPQHF; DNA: TGTGCCATCAGTGAGGCCGGATTCGGGCAGGGGCGAGCTCAGCCCCAGCATTTT
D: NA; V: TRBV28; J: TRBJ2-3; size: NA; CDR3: CASTPSGVLTDTQYF; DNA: TGTGCCAGCACCCCATCGGGAGTACTCACAGATACGCAGTATTTT
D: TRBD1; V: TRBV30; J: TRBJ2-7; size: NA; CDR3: CAWKRQGDSYEQYF; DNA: TGTGCCTGGAAGAGACAGGGGGATTCCTACGAGCAGTACTTC
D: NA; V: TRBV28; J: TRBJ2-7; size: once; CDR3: CASSLQYIAGKVSYEQYF; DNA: TGTGCCAGCAGTTTACAGTACATCGCTGGGAAGGTGTCCTACGAGCAGTACTTC
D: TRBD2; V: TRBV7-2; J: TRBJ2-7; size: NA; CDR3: CASSLEREDEQYF; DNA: TGTGCCAGCAGCTTAGAGCGGGAGGACGAGCAGTACTTC
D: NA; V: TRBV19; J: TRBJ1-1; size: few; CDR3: CASKPGMDTEAFF; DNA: TGTGCCTCAAAACCGGGGATGGACACTGAAGCTTTCTTT
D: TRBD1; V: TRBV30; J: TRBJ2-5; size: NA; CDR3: CAWSVQGQGIAGGQYF; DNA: TGTGCCTGGAGTGTACAGGGACAGGGGATCGCCGGGGGCCAGTACTTC
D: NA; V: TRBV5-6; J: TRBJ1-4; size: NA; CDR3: CASSLQGSKSEKLFF; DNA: TGTGCCAGCAGCTTGCAGGGGTCGAAGTCCGAAAAACTGTTTTTT
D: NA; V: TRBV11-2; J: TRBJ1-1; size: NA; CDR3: CASSLGLWRDTEAFF; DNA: TGTGCCAGCTCACTAGGACTTTGGAGGGATACTGAAGCTTTCTTT
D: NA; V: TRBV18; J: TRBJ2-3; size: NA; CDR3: CASSPRDGTDTQYF; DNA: TGTGCCAGCTCACCACGGGATGGCACAGATACGCAGTATTTT
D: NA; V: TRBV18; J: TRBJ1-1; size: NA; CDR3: CASSPSEGNTEAFF; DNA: TGTGCCAGCTCACCAAGTGAGGGGAACACTGAAGCTTTCTTT
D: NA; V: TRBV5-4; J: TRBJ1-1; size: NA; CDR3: CASSSGRVAEAFF; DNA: TGTGCCAGCAGTTCAGGGAGGGTCGCTGAAGCTTTCTTT
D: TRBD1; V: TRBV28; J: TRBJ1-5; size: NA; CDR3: CASSAGQGWYQPQHF; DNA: TGTGCCAGCAGTGCGGGACAGGGTTGGTATCAGCCCCAGCATTTT
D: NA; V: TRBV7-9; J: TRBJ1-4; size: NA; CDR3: CASSRNAATNEKLFF; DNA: TGTGCCAGCAGCCGGAACGCCGCAACTAATGAAAAACTGTTTTTT
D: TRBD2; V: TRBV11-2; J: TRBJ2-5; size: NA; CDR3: CASSPLRFLAVRERAQYF; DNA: TGTGCCAGCAGCCCCCTCCGGTTCCTAGCGGTCCGGGAGAGGGCCCAGTACTTC
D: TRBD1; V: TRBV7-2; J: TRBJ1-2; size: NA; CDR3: CASSLVPTGTLYGYTF; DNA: TGTGCCAGCAGCTTAGTGCCGACAGGGACCCTCTATGGCTACACCTTC
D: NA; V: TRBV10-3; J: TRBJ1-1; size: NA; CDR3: CAISGNTEAFF; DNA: TGTGCCATCAGTGGGAACACTGAAGCTTTCTTT
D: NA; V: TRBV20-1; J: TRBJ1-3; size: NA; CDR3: CSASGENTIYF; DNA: TGCAGTGCTAGTGGTGAAAACACCATATATTTT
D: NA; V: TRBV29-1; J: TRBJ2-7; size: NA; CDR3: CSVARDPEYEQYF; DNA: TGCAGCGTTGCACGGGACCCGGAATACGAGCAGTACTTC
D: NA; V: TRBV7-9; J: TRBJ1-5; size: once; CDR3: CASSPGARQPQHF; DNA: TGTGCCAGCAGCCCCGGGGCGCGGCAGCCCCAGCATTTT
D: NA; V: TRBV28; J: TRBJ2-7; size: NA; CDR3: CACSGRAYEQYF; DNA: TGTGCCTGTTCGGGACGTGCCTACGAGCAGTACTTC
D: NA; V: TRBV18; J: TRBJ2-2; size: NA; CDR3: CASSPRTGELFF; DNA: TGTGCCAGCTCACCGAGAACCGGGGAGCTGTTTTTT
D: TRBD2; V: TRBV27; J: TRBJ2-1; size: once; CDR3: CASSRPGLAGHNEQFF; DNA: TGTGCCAGCAGCCGACCAGGACTAGCGGGACACAATGAGCAGTTCTTC